This TCR beta chain was sequenced for a study of T cell responses to AZD1222 COVID-19 vaccine. As concerns this clone: No antigen is known for it.

After removal of 6 bases from V and 2 bases from J, the junction contained 5 bases not matched to a gene. The CDR3 totals 14 residues. Germline V lookup: CDR1 SNHLY, CDR2 FYNNEI. Analyses pooled second doses at about 4 or about 12 weeks. Study outcomes and limitations: The donor cohort was predominantly white British with a female majority, and clonal diversity may have been underestimated. Repertoire sampling occurred only after the peak T cell response. A reported finding is that nearly half of spike-specific TCRs target unmutated variant regions.

The protocol was immunoSEQ multiplex PCR, while the TCRdb copy is restricted to in-frame clones and leaves out a portion. Of some 140,000 clones listed, about 93% are singletons. Source: peripheral blood, taken 28 days after the second AZD1222 dose. The rearrangement links TRBV2 to TRBJ2-7; 9 bases align to TRBD1. The receptor was isolated from an adult who received the AZD1222 COVID-19 vaccine. The CDR3 is CASRPRQGAYEQYF. In DNA, the CDR3 is TGTGCCAGCAGGCCTAGACAGGGGGCCTACGAGCAGTACTTC.